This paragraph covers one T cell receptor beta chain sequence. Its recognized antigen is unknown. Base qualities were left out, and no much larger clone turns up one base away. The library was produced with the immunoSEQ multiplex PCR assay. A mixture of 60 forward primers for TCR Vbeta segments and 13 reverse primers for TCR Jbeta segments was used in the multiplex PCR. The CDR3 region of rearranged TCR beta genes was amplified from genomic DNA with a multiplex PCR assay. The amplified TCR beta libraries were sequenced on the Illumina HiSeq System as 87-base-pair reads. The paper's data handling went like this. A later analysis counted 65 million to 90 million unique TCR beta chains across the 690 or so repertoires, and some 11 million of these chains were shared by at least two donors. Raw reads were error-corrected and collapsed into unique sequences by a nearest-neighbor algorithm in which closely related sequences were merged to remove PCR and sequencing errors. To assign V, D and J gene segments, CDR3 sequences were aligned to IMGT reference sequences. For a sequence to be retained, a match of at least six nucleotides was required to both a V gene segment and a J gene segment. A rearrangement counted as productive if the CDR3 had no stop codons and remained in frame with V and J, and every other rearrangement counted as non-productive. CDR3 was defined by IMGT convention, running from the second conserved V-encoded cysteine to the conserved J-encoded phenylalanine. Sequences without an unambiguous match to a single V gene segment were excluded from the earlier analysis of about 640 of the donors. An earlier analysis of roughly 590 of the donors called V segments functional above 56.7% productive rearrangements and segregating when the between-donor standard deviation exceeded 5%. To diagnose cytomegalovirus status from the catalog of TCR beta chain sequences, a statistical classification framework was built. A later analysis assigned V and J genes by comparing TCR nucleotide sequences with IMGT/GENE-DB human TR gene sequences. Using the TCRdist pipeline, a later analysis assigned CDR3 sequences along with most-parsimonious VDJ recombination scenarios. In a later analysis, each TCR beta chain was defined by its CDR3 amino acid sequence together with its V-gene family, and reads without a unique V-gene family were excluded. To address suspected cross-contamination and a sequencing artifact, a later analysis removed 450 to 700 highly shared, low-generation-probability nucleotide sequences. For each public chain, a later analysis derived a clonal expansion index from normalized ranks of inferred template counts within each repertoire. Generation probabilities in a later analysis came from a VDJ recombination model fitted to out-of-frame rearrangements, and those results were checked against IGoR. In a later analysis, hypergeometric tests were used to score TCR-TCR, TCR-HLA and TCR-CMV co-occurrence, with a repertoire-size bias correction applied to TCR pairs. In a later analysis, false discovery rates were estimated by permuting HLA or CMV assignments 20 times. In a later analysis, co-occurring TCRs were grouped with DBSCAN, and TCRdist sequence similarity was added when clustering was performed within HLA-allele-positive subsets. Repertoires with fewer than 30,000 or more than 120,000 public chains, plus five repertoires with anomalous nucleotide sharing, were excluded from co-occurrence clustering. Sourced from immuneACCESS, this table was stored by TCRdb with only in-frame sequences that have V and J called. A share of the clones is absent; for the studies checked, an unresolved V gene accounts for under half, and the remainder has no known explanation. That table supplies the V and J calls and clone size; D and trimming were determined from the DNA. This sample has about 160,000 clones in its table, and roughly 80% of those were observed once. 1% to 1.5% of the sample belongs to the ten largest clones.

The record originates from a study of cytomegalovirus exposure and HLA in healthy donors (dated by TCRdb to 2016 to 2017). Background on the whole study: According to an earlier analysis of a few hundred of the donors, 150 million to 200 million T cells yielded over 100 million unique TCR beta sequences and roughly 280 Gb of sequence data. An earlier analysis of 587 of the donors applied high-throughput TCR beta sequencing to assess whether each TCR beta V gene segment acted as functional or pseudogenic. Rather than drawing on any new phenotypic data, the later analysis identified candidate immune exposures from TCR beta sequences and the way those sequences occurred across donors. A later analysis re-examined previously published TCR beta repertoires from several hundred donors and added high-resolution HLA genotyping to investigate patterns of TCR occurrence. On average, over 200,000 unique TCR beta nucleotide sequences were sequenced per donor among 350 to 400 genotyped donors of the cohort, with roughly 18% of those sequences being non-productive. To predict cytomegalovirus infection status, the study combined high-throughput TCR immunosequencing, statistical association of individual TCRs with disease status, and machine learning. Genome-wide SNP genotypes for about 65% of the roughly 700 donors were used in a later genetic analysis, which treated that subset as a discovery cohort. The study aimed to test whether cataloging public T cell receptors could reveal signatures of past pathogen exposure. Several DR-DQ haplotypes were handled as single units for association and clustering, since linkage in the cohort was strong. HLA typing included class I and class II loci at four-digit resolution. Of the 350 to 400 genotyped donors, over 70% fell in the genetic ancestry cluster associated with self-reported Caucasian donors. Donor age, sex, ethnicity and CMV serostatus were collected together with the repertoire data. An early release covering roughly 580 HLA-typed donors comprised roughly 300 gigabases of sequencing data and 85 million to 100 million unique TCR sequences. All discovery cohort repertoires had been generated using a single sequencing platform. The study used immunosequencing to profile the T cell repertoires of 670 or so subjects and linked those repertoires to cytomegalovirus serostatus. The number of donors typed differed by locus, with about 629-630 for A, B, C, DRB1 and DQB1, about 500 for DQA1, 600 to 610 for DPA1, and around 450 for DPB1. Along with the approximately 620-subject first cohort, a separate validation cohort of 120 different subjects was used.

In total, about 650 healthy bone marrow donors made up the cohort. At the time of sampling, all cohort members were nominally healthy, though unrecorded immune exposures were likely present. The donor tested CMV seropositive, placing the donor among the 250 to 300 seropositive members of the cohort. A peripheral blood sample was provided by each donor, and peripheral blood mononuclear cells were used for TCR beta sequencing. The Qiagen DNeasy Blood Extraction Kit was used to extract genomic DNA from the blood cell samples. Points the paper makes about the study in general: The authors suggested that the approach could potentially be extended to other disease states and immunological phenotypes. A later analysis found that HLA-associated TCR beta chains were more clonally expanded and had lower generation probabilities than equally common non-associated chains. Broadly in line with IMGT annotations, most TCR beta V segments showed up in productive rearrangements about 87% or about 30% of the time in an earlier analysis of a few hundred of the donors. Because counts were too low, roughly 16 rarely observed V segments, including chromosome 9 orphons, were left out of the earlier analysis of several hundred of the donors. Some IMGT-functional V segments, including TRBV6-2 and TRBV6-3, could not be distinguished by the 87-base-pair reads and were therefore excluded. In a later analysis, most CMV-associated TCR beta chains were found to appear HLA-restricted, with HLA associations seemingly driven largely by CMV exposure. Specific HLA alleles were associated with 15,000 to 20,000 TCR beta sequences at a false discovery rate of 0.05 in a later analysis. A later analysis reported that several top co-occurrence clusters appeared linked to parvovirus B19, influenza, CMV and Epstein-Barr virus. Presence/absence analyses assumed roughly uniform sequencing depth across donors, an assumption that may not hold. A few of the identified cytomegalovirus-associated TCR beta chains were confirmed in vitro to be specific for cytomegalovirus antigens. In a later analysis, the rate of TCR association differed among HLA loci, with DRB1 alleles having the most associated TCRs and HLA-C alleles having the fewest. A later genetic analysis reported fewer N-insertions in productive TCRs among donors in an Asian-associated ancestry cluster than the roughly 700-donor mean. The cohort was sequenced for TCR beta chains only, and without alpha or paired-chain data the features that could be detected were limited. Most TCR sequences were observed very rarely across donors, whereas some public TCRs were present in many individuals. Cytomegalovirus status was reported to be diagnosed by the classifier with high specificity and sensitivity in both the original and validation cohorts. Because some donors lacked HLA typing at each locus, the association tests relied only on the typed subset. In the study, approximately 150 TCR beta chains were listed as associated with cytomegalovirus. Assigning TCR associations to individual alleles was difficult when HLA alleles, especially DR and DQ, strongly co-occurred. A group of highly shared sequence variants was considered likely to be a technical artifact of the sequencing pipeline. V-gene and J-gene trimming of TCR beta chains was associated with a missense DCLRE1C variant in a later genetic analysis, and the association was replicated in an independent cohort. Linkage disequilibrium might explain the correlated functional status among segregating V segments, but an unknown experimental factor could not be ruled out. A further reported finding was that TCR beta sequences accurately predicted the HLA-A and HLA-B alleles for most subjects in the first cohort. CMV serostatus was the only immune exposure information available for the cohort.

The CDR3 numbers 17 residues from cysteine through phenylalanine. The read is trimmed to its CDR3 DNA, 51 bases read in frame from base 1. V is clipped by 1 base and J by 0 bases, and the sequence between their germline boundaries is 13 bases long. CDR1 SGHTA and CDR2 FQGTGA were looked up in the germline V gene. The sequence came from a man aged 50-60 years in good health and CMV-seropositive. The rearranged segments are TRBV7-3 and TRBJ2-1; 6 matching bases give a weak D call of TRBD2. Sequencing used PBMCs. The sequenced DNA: TGTGCCAGCAGCTTAAGGGCGGGGCCCAGCTCCTACAATGAGCAGTTCTTC. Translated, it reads CASSLRAGPSSYNEQFF.